This T cell receptor (beta chain) was profiled in a study of cytomegalovirus exposure and HLA in healthy donors. At the level of the study: Earlier sequencing of 150 million to 200 million T cells yielded fewer than 140 million unique TCR beta sequences. Study outcomes and limitations: Sequences of the TCR beta chain were said to predict the HLA-A and HLA-B alleles of most subjects accurately. Exclusion as indistinguishable affected some V segments, including TRBV6-2 and TRBV6-3.

Whereas donors were nominally healthy upon sampling, unrecorded immune exposures were probable. PCR was performed using 60 Vbeta and 13 Jbeta primers. Using immunoSEQ multiplex PCR, the repertoire was profiled, and TCRdb retains in-frame clones only, with some absent. Of approximately 140,000 clones in the sample, more than 75% were seen once. Worth noting for this clone: Its target is not known.

Germline V lookup: CDR1 SGHRS, CDR2 YFSETQ. With V trimmed by 4 bases and J by 8 bases, 9 bases remained unmatched. The CDR3 extends over 14 amino acids. The V and J genes are TRBV5-1 and TRBJ2-1, with 7 bases fitting TRBD2. Sequencing input: PBMCs. The sequence was obtained from a man aged 18-30 years in good health and CMV-seronegative. CDR3 nucleotide sequence: TGCGCCAGCAGCCCCGGTGGTCGGGGGGATGAGCAGTTCTTC. This translates into CASSPGGRGDEQFF.